This TCR beta chain was observed in a study of cytomegalovirus exposure and HLA in healthy donors. The donors were healthy bone marrow donors. The J segment lost 1 base and the V segment lost 6 bases, leaving 1 base of the junction unmatched. There are 13 residues in the CDR3. The germline V gene encodes CDR1 MDHEN and CDR2 SYDVKM. The PCR ran on 60 Vbeta and 13 Jbeta primers. TCRdb keeps only in-frame clones here, not all; method: immunoSEQ multiplex PCR. The sample has 150,000 to 200,000 clones; approximately 81% are singletons. The chain is built from TRBV28 and TRBJ2-5, with 8 bases aligning to TRBD1. The sequenced sample consisted of PBMCs. The TCR was taken from a woman between 25 and 40 years old in good health and CMV-seronegative. The CDR3 sequence: CASRGQVQETQYF. The CDR3 nucleotides read TGTGCCAGCAGGGGACAGGTCCAAGAGACCCAGTACTTC.